Listed here are 18 T cell receptor beta chains from one sample, sequenced in a study of response to subunit inactivated influenza vaccine. TCRdb ran MiXCR on the RT-PCR reads and lists one entry per CDR3 protein. The sample has 250,000 to 350,000 distinct CDR3 sequences, roughly 20% seen once. Sequenced material: PBMCs from blood, taken less than 22 months after vaccination. The receptors come from a man in his fifties or sixties who received an inactivated influenza vaccine.

The CDR3 reads CASSFRELAGGDEQFF. DNA of the CDR3: TGTGCCAGCTCTTTTCGGGAACTAGCGGGGGGGGATGAGCAGTTCTTC. The V gene is TRBV12-3 or TRBV12-4, the J gene TRBJ2-1; 13 bases agree with TRBD2. This CDR3 has 16 amino acids. Trimming at V came to 8 bases and at J to 8 bases, leaving 12 bases not matched to a gene.

J is TRBJ2-2 and V is TRBV7-2; either TRBD1 or TRBD2 may supply D (5 bases each). From germline, CDR1 is SGHTA and CDR2 FQGNSA. Trimming left V 5 bases short and J 6 bases short, with 19 bases between. This CDR3 spans 16 amino acids. CDR3 protein: CASSPQSGPMAGELFF. The CDR3 DNA reads as TGTGCCAGCAGCCCCCAGTCGGGGCCAATGGCCGGGGAGCTGTTTTTT.

This clonotype occurred a few times. This chain connects TRBV9 to TRBJ1-1, with unresolved D. This CDR3 region has 15 residues. The V gene's germline CDR1 is SGDLS and CDR2 YYNGEE. V was trimmed by 0 bases and J by 1 base, leaving 10 bases between them. CDR3 coding DNA: TGTGCCAGCAGCGTAGCTGGTCCAGCGAACACTGAAGCTTTCTTT. Translated: CASSVAGPANTEAFF.

This rearrangement joins TRBV5-1 to TRBJ1-1; no firm D call. The CDR3 is made up of 14 amino acids. Trimming stripped 4 bases from V and 5 bases from J, with 15 bases between. CDR1 and CDR2 (germline): SGHRS, YFSETQ. The CDR3 is CASSVRTETTEAFF. CDR3 DNA sequence: TGCGCCAGCAGCGTTCGGACGGAGACTACTGAAGCTTTCTTT.

The chain employs TRBV12-3 or TRBV12-4 and TRBJ1-3; D may be TRBD1 (5 bases). Trimming cost V 4 bases and J 5 bases, with 9 bases left between them. The CDR3 runs 13 residues. The CDR3 sequence is CASSSGLRNTIYF. As DNA, the CDR3 is TGTGCCAGCAGTTCGGGACTTCGAAACACCATATATTTT.

This clonotype was recorded once. This chain uses TRBV20-1 with TRBJ2-1; D is ambiguous. CDR3 size: 12 residues. Germline CDR1 reads DFQATT; CDR2 reads SNEGSKA (reference sequence). V was clipped by 6 bases and J by 10 bases, with 16 bases between them. DNA of the CDR3: TGCAGTGCGAGACGGGCGCTTCAAGAGCAGTTCTTC. Encoded protein: CSARRALQEQFF.

The V gene is TRBV20-1, the J gene TRBJ2-3; 11 bases agree with TRBD2. The CDR3 runs 15 residues. CDR1 and CDR2 (germline): DFQATT, SNEGSKA (reference sequence). V gave up 6 bases and J gave up 0 bases; unmatched junction bases: 5. CDR3 in DNA: TGCAGTGCATCCGGGACTAGCGGTAGCACAGATACGCAGTATTTT. Protein: CSASGTSGSTDTQYF.

This chain joins TRBV4-3 and TRBJ2-1; no clear D. The CDR3 is 16 amino acids. CDR1 and CDR2 from the germline V gene are LGHNA and YSLEER. The V and J ends lost 1 base and 2 bases respectively, with 12 bases between them. The CDR3 spells CASSQGIGSTYNEQFF. For the CDR3, the DNA is TGCGCCAGCAGCCAAGGAATCGGAAGCACCTACAATGAGCAGTTCTTC.

The chain joins TRBV10-3 to TRBJ2-7; D remains unclear. The CDR3 has 16 amino acids. Germline V gene lookup returns CDR1 ENHRY and CDR2 SYGVKD. V was cut by 0 bases and J by 4 bases, with 16 bases left in between. CDR3 residues: CAISESIGYSAYEQYF. Written as DNA, the CDR3 is TGTGCCATCAGTGAGTCGATAGGGTACTCCGCTTACGAGCAGTACTTC.

The chain joins TRBV4-3 to TRBJ1-2; unclear D gene. With 0 bases removed from V and 4 bases from J, the gap between germline ends came to 12 bases. Germline-derived CDR1 and CDR2 are LGHNA and YSLEER. The CDR3 extends over 15 amino acids. CDR3: CASSQDFRESYGYTF. CDR3 DNA sequence: TGCGCCAGCAGCCAAGATTTTAGAGAGTCCTATGGCTACACCTTC.

The sample holds a few counts of this clonotype. The V call is TRBV7-9, the J call TRBJ1-1, with 8 bases matching TRBD1. J was trimmed by 3 bases and V by 7 bases; bases with no gene match: 4. The CDR3 is made up of 13 amino acids. Germline V CDR1 and CDR2: SEHNR, FQNEAQ (reference sequence). CDR3: CASTRDRYTEAFF. CDR3 in DNA: TGTGCCAGCACTCGGGACAGGTACACTGAAGCTTTCTTT.

This chain links TRBV5-1 with TRBJ2-3; 9 positions agree with TRBD2. This CDR3 has 16 amino acids. Germline V lookup: CDR1 SGHRS, CDR2 YFSETQ. The V segment lost 5 bases and the J segment 2 bases; nucleotides outside the gene matches: 9. CDR3 residues: CASRTIGTSFTDTQYF. DNA for the CDR3: TGCGCCAGCAGAACGATCGGGACTAGCTTCACAGATACGCAGTATTTT.

V usage is TRBV3-1 and J usage is TRBJ2-7; D is undetermined. Trimming removed 0 bases from V and 0 bases from J, with 6 bases in between. The CDR3 consists of 14 residues. Germline V gene sequence: CDR1 LGHDT, CDR2 YNNKEL (reference sequence). CDR3 sequence reads: CASSQDGLSYEQYF. The DNA for the CDR3 is TGTGCCAGCAGCCAAGACGGGCTCTCCTACGAGCAGTACTTC.

This clonotype was seen ten or more times. The rearrangement uses TRBV6-5 and TRBJ1-1; no clear D. The V gene lost 0 bases and the J gene lost 1 base, with 9 bases spanning the gap. The CDR3 extends over 15 amino acids. The germline CDR1 and CDR2 sequences are MNHEY and SVGAGI. CDR3: CASSYSGLRNTEAFF. The CDR3 nucleotides read TGTGCCAGCAGTTACTCGGGCCTACGGAACACTGAAGCTTTCTTT.

The chain couples TRBV29-1 to TRBJ2-5; 9 positions agree with TRBD1. There are 14 residues in the CDR3. Losses at the gene ends were 7 bases for V and 3 bases for J; bases not matched to a gene: 9. Germline assignment: CDR1 SQVTM and CDR2 ANQGSEA. The CDR3 protein is CSARGQGREETQYF. CDR3 nucleotide sequence: TGCAGCGCCCGGGGACAGGGCAGAGAAGAGACCCAGTACTTC.

Only a few counts were recorded for this clonotype. The chain couples TRBV9 to TRBJ2-3, with D maybe TRBD2 (5 bases). The germline V and J ends were trimmed by 4 bases and 0 bases, with 9 bases remaining between them. The CDR3 totals 14 residues. The germline V gene has CDR1 SGDLS and CDR2 YYNGEE. CDR3 DNA sequence: TGTGCCAGCAGCTTCGAGCGGAGCACAGATACGCAGTATTTT. Residues: CASSFERSTDTQYF.

This clonotype was detected many times. A junction end diverges from the germline sequence, so it may reflect a read error. The chain uses TRBV7-9 and TRBJ2-1; D is undetermined. In germline, CDR1 is SEHNR, CDR2 FQNEAQ (reference sequence). This CDR3 spans 12 amino acids. The CDR3 region has the DNA TGTGCCAGCAGTTTAAACCCCACGACCATTCGGTTC. Protein sequence: CASSLNPTTIRF. Looking up the rest from reference TRBV7-9 and TRBJ2-1 gives the full variable domain: DTGVSQNPRHKITKRGQNVTFRCDPISEHNRLYWYRQTLGQGPEFLTYFQNEAQLEKSRLLSDRFSAERPKGSFSTLEIQRTEQGDSAMYLCASSLNPTTIRFGPGTRLTVL.

This clonotype was detected only a few times. The chain employs TRBV29-1 and TRBJ1-1; D is uncertain. The CDR3 spans 12 residues. V dropped 1 base and J dropped 2 bases, with 5 bases sitting between them. In germline, CDR1 is SQVTM, CDR2 ANQGSEA. CDR3 sequence (DNA): TGCAGCGTTGAAGCTAGAAACACTGAAGCTTTCTTT. It translates to CSVEARNTEAFF.